A single sample is the source of the 21 T cell receptor beta chains below, sequenced in a study of blood T cell repertoires in COVID-19. Sequencing was performed with immunoSEQ multiplex PCR; in TCRdb, only in-frame clones are kept and a portion is missing. The data hold around 80,000 clones, with around 88% observed a single time. Source material: peripheral blood. These receptors originate from a woman over 75 with acute or convalescent COVID-19.

CDR3 region: CASSEIRGPGGYTF. The DNA for the CDR3 is TGCGCCAGCAGCGAGATTAGGGGGCCCGGTGGCTACACCTTC. The gene calls are TRBV5-1 and TRBJ1-2; 7 bases line up with TRBD1. V shed 4 bases and J 7 bases; nucleotides not matched to a gene: 10. The germline gives CDR1 SGHRS, CDR2 YFSETQ. The CDR3 is 14 amino acids.

The CDR3 is CASSYVAGGPITGELFF. For the CDR3, the DNA is TGTGCCAGCAGTTACGTAGCGGGGGGGCCGATCACCGGGGAGCTGTTTTTT. The chain links TRBV6-2 or TRBV6-3 to TRBJ2-2; 11 bases agree with TRBD2. The CDR3 has 17 residues. Trimming at V came to 2 bases and at J to 4 bases, leaving 6 bases not matched to a gene. Germline V gene data show CDR1 as MNHEY and CDR2 as SVGEGT.

This chain uses TRBV27 with TRBJ2-3; D is undetermined. Germline V gives CDR1 MNHEY, CDR2 SMNVEV (reference sequence). This CDR3 has 12 residues. Deletions cut 8 bases from V and 0 bases from J, with 6 bases between. This CDR3 is CASSQSTDTQYF. The CDR3 region has the DNA TGTGCCAGCTCCCAAAGCACAGATACGCAGTATTTT.

This sequence joins TRBV5-1 and TRBJ2-1, with TRBD2 matching over 10 bases. The CDR3 loop spans 17 amino acids. Trimming at V came to 0 bases and at J to 8 bases, leaving 11 bases not matched to a gene. Germline V gene sequence: CDR1 SGHRS, CDR2 YFSETQ. The CDR3 region is CASSLVGSGRFWDEQFF. In nucleotides, the CDR3 is TGCGCCAGCAGCTTGGTGGGTAGCGGGAGGTTTTGGGATGAGCAGTTCTTC.

This chain joins TRBV27 and TRBJ2-3; TRBD2 matches at 13 bases. There are 18 residues in the CDR3. J was trimmed by 0 bases and V by 6 bases; bases with no gene match: 9. From germline, CDR1 is MNHEY and CDR2 SMNVEV (reference sequence). CDR3 residues: CASSHHRTSGGSTDTQYF. The DNA for the CDR3 is TGTGCCAGCAGCCATCATCGGACTAGCGGGGGAAGCACAGATACGCAGTATTTT.

This clone has only one observation. The chain combines TRBV6-6 with TRBJ2-7; D might be TRBD2 (5 bases). The CDR3 length is 13 residues. Germline lookup yields CDR1 MNHNY and CDR2 SVGAGI (reference sequence). V lost 7 bases and J lost 0, with 10 bases in between. CDR3 sequence: CASIGGLSYEQYF. The CDR3 region has the DNA TGTGCCAGCATAGGCGGACTCTCCTACGAGCAGTACTTC.

V and J are TRBV3-1 (or the pseudogene TRBV3-2) and TRBJ2-7; 9 bases fit TRBD1. The germline V gene has CDR1 LGHDT and CDR2 YNNKEL (reference sequence). Unmatched junction bases numbered 6, after V lost 4 bases and J lost 5 bases. CDR3 length: 14 residues. The CDR3 loop reads CASSPWDREHEQYF. CDR3 DNA sequence: TGTGCCAGCAGCCCCTGGGACAGGGAGCACGAGCAGTACTTC.

The gene calls are TRBV5-1 and TRBJ2-7; 8 nucleotides match TRBD2. The CDR3 runs to 16 residues. Germline CDR1 and CDR2: SGHRS and YFSETQ. Trimming removed 0 bases from V and 0 bases from J; junction bases left unmatched: 5. In nucleotides, the CDR3 is TGCGCCAGCAGCTTGGATACTAGCGGAAGCTCCTACGAGCAGTACTTC. Translating it yields CASSLDTSGSSYEQYF.

The CDR3 spells CARLDIPRWPQHF. In nucleotides, the CDR3 is TGTGCCAGACTCGACATCCCCAGATGGCCCCAGCATTTT. V gene TRBV27 combines with J gene TRBJ1-5; no clear D gene. This CDR3 comprises 13 residues. CDR1 and CDR2 (germline): MNHEY, SMNVEV (reference sequence). The ends were cut back, 9 bases at V and 9 bases at J, with 18 bases in the middle.

This clone came up a few times. The genes are TRBV5-5 and TRBJ2-7; 9 bases agree with TRBD1. Germline loops: CDR1 SGHKS, CDR2 YYEKEE (reference sequence). The V and J ends lost 0 bases and 4 bases, in that order; junction bases with no gene match: 5. There are 15 residues in the CDR3. The CDR3 region has the DNA TGTGCCAGCAGCTTGGTCGCGGGACAGGGTTACGAGCAGTACTTC. It is translated as CASSLVAGQGYEQYF.

The rearrangement links TRBV19 to TRBJ2-6, with 7 bases aligning to TRBD2. The germline V gene has CDR1 LNHDA and CDR2 SQIVND (reference sequence). This CDR3 is built from 16 residues. V was pared by 9 bases and J by 0 bases, with 8 bases of the junction left unmatched. CDR3 sequence: CASSAGSDSGANVLTF. DNA of the CDR3: TGTGCCAGCTCAGCGGGGTCCGACTCTGGGGCCAACGTCCTGACTTTC.

The chain recombines TRBV5-5 with TRBJ2-5; TRBD2 aligns across 10 bases. CDR3 length equals 18 residues. CDR1 is SGHKS and CDR2 is YYEKEE in the germline V gene (reference sequence). V shed 0 bases, J shed 3 bases, and the junction held 11 bases outside the gene matches. In DNA form, the CDR3 reads TGTGCCAGCAGCTTGGAGTTCTTTAGCGGGGGGATAGAAGAGACCCAGTACTTC. Its protein product is CASSLEFFSGGIEETQYF.

The V call is TRBV19, the J call TRBJ2-3; TRBD1 agrees at 7 bases. The V gene's germline CDR1 is LNHDA and CDR2 SQIVND (reference sequence). The CDR3 sequence is 14 residues long. J was trimmed by 1 base and V by 5 bases; bases with no gene match: 3. Written as DNA, the CDR3 is TGTGCCAGTAGTGCAGGGACAGGCACAGATACGCAGTATTTT. Protein product: CASSAGTGTDTQYF.

This clone appeared once. J is TRBJ1-1 and V is TRBV2; D is possibly TRBD1 (6 bases). Germline lookup yields CDR1 SNHLY and CDR2 FYNNEI. Deletions cut 0 bases from V and 8 bases from J, with 13 bases between. The CDR3 has 14 amino acids. In DNA form, the CDR3 reads TGTGCCAGCAGTGAAGCGCTTCTCAGGGGCGAAGCTTTCTTT. Translating gives CASSEALLRGEAFF. The complete variable domain, with remaining parts taken from reference TRBV2 and TRBJ1-1, reads EPEVTQTPSHQVTQMGQEVILRCVPISNHLYFYWYRQILGQKVEFLVSFYNNEISEKSEIFDDQFSVERPDGSNFTLKIRSTKLEDSAMYFCASSEALLRGEAFFGQGTRLTVV.

The rearrangement links TRBV10-3 to TRBJ2-7, with TRBD1 identical over 10 bases. The germline CDR1 and CDR2 sequences are ENHRY and SYGVKD. This CDR3 spans 15 amino acids. The J segment lost 4 bases and the V segment lost 4 bases, leaving 7 bases of the junction unmatched. This CDR3 is CAISGRQGATYEQYF. CDR3 coding DNA: TGTGCCATCAGTGGACGACAGGGGGCTACTTACGAGCAGTACTTC.

The V gene is TRBV7-2, the J gene TRBJ1-5, with 8 bases lining up with TRBD1. The junction had 9 bases not matched to a gene; V was cut back by 5 bases and J by 6 bases. The CDR3 is 15 amino acids. Germline CDR1 and CDR2: SGHTA and FQGNSA. In DNA, the CDR3 is TGTGCCAGCAGCCCGGGAGGCAGGGGGCGTCAGCCCCAGCATTTT. Amino acid sequence: CASSPGGRGRQPQHF.

The V call is TRBV5-1, the J call TRBJ2-1, with D perhaps TRBD1 (6 bases). Trimming pared 5 bases from V and 2 bases from J, leaving 14 bases between. CDR3 length: 15 amino acids. The germline V gene encodes CDR1 SGHRS and CDR2 YFSETQ. CDR3 sequence reads: CASRSQGNTYNEQFF. For the CDR3, the DNA is TGCGCCAGCAGATCACAGGGTAACACCTACAATGAGCAGTTCTTC.

The chain recombines TRBV6-6 with TRBJ2-3, with D maybe TRBD2 (6 bases). CDR1 is MNHNY, CDR2 SVGAGI, per germline (reference sequence). The germline V and J ends were trimmed by 2 bases and 8 bases, with 14 bases remaining between them. The CDR3 spans 14 residues. The CDR3: CASSYAAAGGTQYF. CDR3 DNA sequence: TGTGCCAGCAGTTACGCGGCAGCCGGGGGTACGCAGTATTTT.

The chain joins TRBV7-9 to TRBJ2-7; no definite D call. V lost 4 bases to trimming and J lost 0 bases, with 10 bases between them. The CDR3 is 14 residues long. Germline loops: CDR1 SEHNR, CDR2 FQNEAQ (reference sequence). For the CDR3, the DNA is TGTGCCAGCAGCTCCACACCGGGCTCCTACGAGCAGTACTTC. It translates to CASSSTPGSYEQYF.

Only one count was recorded for this clone. The V gene is TRBV5-4, the J gene TRBJ1-2; 7 nucleotides match TRBD1. In germline, CDR1 is SGHNT, CDR2 YYREEE (reference sequence). This CDR3 region has 14 residues. The trim removed 4 bases at V and 4 bases at J, leaving 7 bases unmatched. The CDR3 is CASSRGQNSYGYTF. The CDR3 DNA reads as TGTGCCAGCAGCAGGGGACAGAACAGCTATGGCTACACCTTC.

The chain combines TRBV3-1 (or the pseudogene TRBV3-2) with TRBJ1-6, with TRBD1 as a possible D gene (5 bases). The CDR3 has 16 amino acids. The V end lost 5 bases, the J end lost 7 bases, and 18 bases lay between the germline ends. CDR1 and CDR2 from the germline V gene are LGHDT and YNNKEL (reference sequence). The CDR3 region has the DNA TGTGCCAGCAGCGGGGCAGGAGGGGCAGGGAATTCACCCCTCCACTTT. Translated, it gives CASSGAGGAGNSPLHF.